The 11 T cell receptor beta chains below all came from one sample that was sequenced in a study of shared clonotypes between healthy human individuals. The data were produced by immunoSEQ multiplex PCR, yet TCRdb's version contains in-frame clones alone and is incomplete. There are around 1 million clones in the sample; 60% to 85% occur only once, and roughly 1.5% lies in the top ten. The sequencing sample was made of memory CD4+ T cells sorted from blood. Sample subset: CD45RA-negative fraction. The receptors here all came from a young man in good health.

This chain connects TRBV11-2 to TRBJ2-1, with 8 bases aligning to TRBD2. V trimming: 5 bases; J trimming: 5 bases; junction bases outside the gene matches: 14. This CDR3 contains 17 residues. Per the germline V gene, CDR1 is SGHAT and CDR2 is FQNNGV. CDR3 sequence reads: CASSTTGLAGGDNEQFF. The DNA of the CDR3 is TGTGCCAGCAGCACTACCGGGTTGGCGGGGGGAGACAATGAGCAGTTCTTC. The full variable domain, its missing parts supplied by reference TRBV11-2 and TRBJ2-1, is EAGVAQSPRYKIIEKRQSVAFWCNPISGHATLYWYQQILGQGPKLLIQFQNNGVVDDSQLPKDRFSAERLKGVDSTLKIQPAKLEDSAVYLCASSTTGLAGGDNEQFFGPGTRLTVL.

V is TRBV6-1 and J is TRBJ2-7; a possible D gene is TRBD2 (7 bases). The germline gives CDR1 MNHNS, CDR2 SASEGT. Trimming stripped 7 bases from V and 0 bases from J, with 13 bases between. The CDR3 consists of 14 residues. The CDR3 DNA follows: TGTGCCAGCACAAAGGGGGGGAACTCCTACGAGCAGTACTTC. Protein product: CASTKGGNSYEQYF.

This clone was detected only a few times. This chain connects TRBV7-9 to TRBJ2-2; 7 bases are shared with TRBD1. This CDR3 contains 16 residues. Germline V CDR1 and CDR2: SEHNR, FQNEAQ (reference sequence). The V gene end was trimmed by 5 bases and the J gene end by 2 bases; junction bases not matched to a gene: 8. CDR3 nucleotide sequence: TGTGCCAGCAGCACCCCAGGGGGTCGAAACACCGGGGAGCTGTTTTTT. Translated: CASSTPGGRNTGELFF.

The chain carries TRBV28 and TRBJ1-2; no reliable D call. Germline V gene data show CDR1 as MDHEN and CDR2 as SYDVKM. This CDR3 is built from 12 residues. The ends were cut back, 4 bases at V and 5 bases at J, with 8 bases in the middle. In DNA, the CDR3 is TGTGCCAGCAGTTATGAGTGGTATGGCTACACCTTC. Residues: CASSYEWYGYTF.

The V and J genes are TRBV5-1 and TRBJ2-5, with D perhaps given as TRBD1 or TRBD2 (5 bases each). Germline-derived CDR1 and CDR2 are SGHRS and YFSETQ. Trimming cost V 4 bases and J 5 bases, with 27 bases left between them. There are 18 residues in the CDR3. The CDR3 DNA is TGCGCCAGCAGCCCGGGCAAGGTGGGGCAAGGGACCGGGGAGACCCAGTACTTC. This gives the protein CASSPGKVGQGTGETQYF.

The chain carries TRBV28 and TRBJ1-2; D gene uncertain. The CDR3 is 11 residues long. V lost 8 bases to trimming and J lost 4 bases, with 8 bases between them. CDR1 and CDR2 from the germline V gene are MDHEN and SYDVKM. CDR3 residues: CASVRGYGYTF. CDR3 DNA sequence: TGTGCCAGCGTCCGTGGCTATGGCTACACCTTC.

The chain links TRBV9 to TRBJ2-7; D could derive from TRBD1 or TRBD2 (5 bases each). The CDR3 spans 13 residues. Looked up from germline, CDR1 is SGDLS and CDR2 is YYNGEE. V lost 2 bases and J 7 bases, leaving 13 bases between the germline ends. CDR3 DNA: TGTGCCAGCAGCGTTTTAGCATGGGGGGAGCAGTACTTC. It encodes CASSVLAWGEQYF.

This clone was seen a single time. The chain couples TRBV9 to TRBJ2-4; TRBD1 might be the D (5 bases). The CDR3 extends over 15 amino acids. The V and J ends lost 0 bases and 5 bases respectively, with 12 bases between them. The germline V gene has CDR1 SGDLS and CDR2 YYNGEE. CDR3 amino acids: CASSVAPGMQNIQYF. DNA of the CDR3: TGTGCCAGCAGCGTAGCTCCAGGGATGCAAAACATTCAGTACTTC.

The chain is built from TRBV27 and TRBJ2-7, with 8 positions matching TRBD2. In germline, CDR1 is MNHEY, CDR2 SMNVEV (reference sequence). The junction had 8 bases not matched to a gene; V was cut back by 0 bases and J by 4 bases. This CDR3 comprises 16 residues. This CDR3 reads CASSLSPRGGTYEQYF. CDR3 DNA sequence: TGTGCCAGCAGTTTATCGCCCCGCGGGGGGACTTACGAGCAGTACTTC.

The count of this clone is one. The CDR3 region has the DNA TGTGCCAGCAGGTCGGCCAGGGCCGAGCAGTACTTC. Amino acid sequence: CASRSARAEQYF. The gene calls are TRBV27 and TRBJ2-7, with a possible D match to TRBD1 (5 bases). The V end lost 6 bases, the J end lost 6 bases, and 12 bases lay between the germline ends. Germline values: CDR1 MNHEY, CDR2 SMNVEV (reference sequence). The CDR3 extends over 12 amino acids.

The table lists this clone with a count of one. This chain links TRBV19 with TRBJ1-2, with a possible D match to TRBD1 (5 bases). The germline V and J ends were trimmed by 5 bases and 8 bases, with 18 bases remaining between them. Germline CDR1 LNHDA, CDR2 SQIVND (reference sequence). The CDR3 loop spans 14 amino acids. The CDR3 region has the DNA TGTGCCAGTAGTCGTAGGGGTGCAGAGGGCGGCTACACCTTC. Translating it yields CASSRRGAEGGYTF.